This entry concerns a single TCR beta chain. This entry comes from a study of cytotoxic CD8 clonotypes in ibrutinib-treated CLL. The table came from immunoSEQ multiplex PCR; TCRdb's copy has only in-frame clones and leaves some out. In the table there are about 140,000 clones, 91% of which are singletons. Germline trimming cut 4 bases from V and 5 bases from J; bases unmatched to any gene: 3. This CDR3 is 14 amino acids long. Germline CDR1 and CDR2: SNHLY and FYNNEI. The clonotype was recovered from a human donor with chronic lymphocytic leukemia. Source: PBMCs, taken after 12 months of ibrutinib treatment. The chain recombines TRBV2 with TRBJ2-7; 12 bases fit TRBD2. This chain's CDR3 is CASSGLAGVDEQYF. The CDR3 DNA reads as TGTGCCAGCAGTGGACTAGCGGGAGTCGACGAGCAGTACTTC.